Listed here are 17 T cell receptor beta chains from one sample, sequenced in a study of regulatory T cells in long-lasting Graves disease. Time point specified: persistent/refractory GD, antithyroid drugs over 5 years with positive TRAb. Generation of the TCR library employed RNA extracted from PBMCs. According to the study, TCR beta libraries were built with iRepertoire HTBI primers and CDR3-region Arm-PCR. TCRdb itself ran the multiplex PCR reads through MiXCR, one entry per CDR3 protein. The data hold 350,000 to 450,000 distinct CDR3 sequences, with approximately 25% observed a single time. Here the sequenced sample was peripheral blood mononuclear cells (PBMCs), taken when the disease was refractory, from a patient treated with antithyroid drugs. All receptors come from a woman aged 40 to 50 with Graves disease.

This chain joins TRBV28 and TRBJ2-7, with TRBD1 matching 7 bases. Germline V lookup: CDR1 MDHEN, CDR2 SYDVKM. V shed 5 bases, J shed 4 bases, and the junction held 11 bases outside the gene matches. There are 15 residues in the CDR3. The CDR3 sequence: CASSPSGTASYEQYF. In DNA form, the CDR3 reads TGTGCCAGCAGTCCATCCGGGACAGCATCTTACGAGCAGTACTTC.

This clonotype was counted at least ten times. The chain links TRBV28 to TRBJ1-1, with 7 bases identical to TRBD1. This CDR3 comprises 12 residues. V shed 7 bases and J 3 bases; nucleotides not matched to a gene: 2. Germline V gene lookup returns CDR1 MDHEN and CDR2 SYDVKM. CDR3 nucleotides: TGTGCCAGCATAGGGACAGACACTGAAGCTTTCTTT. Amino acid sequence: CASIGTDTEAFF.

This chain links TRBV6-9 with TRBJ2-1; D is possibly TRBD2 (5 bases). Per germline, CDR1 MNHGY and CDR2 SVAAGI. V dropped 4 bases and J dropped 1 base, with 11 bases sitting between them. The CDR3 is 15 amino acids. CDR3 DNA sequence: TGTGCCAGCAGTTTTGACTACCGATCCTACAATGAGCAGTTCTTC. Encoded protein: CASSFDYRSYNEQFF.

Points on this clonotype: A read error may explain this, as a much larger clone is one base away. The chain joins TRBV28 to TRBJ1-2; the D is unclear. CDR1 MDHEN and CDR2 SYDVKM come from the germline V gene. The CDR3 is 13 residues long. In DNA form, the CDR3 reads TGTGCCAGCAGTCTGACCCGTGGCTATGGCTGCACCTTC. It translates to CASSLTRGYGCTF.

This sequence joins TRBV5-1 and TRBJ1-1; D unresolved. Germline assignment: CDR1 SGHRS and CDR2 YFSETQ. The V gene lost 5 bases and the J gene lost 0 bases, with 14 bases spanning the gap. The CDR3 spans 15 residues. The CDR3 is CASRGEGNLNTEAFF. For the CDR3, the DNA is TGCGCCAGCAGGGGAGAGGGAAATTTGAACACTGAAGCTTTCTTT.

V and J are TRBV6-2 or TRBV6-3 and TRBJ1-1, with 7 bases fitting TRBD1. The CDR3 has 14 amino acids. Trimming removed 8 bases from V and 3 bases from J; junction bases left unmatched: 9. Germline V lookup: CDR1 MNHEY, CDR2 SVGEGT. Written as DNA, the CDR3 is TGTGCCAGCCTGGGAGGGGGCGCGTACACTGAAGCTTTCTTT. Translated: CASLGGGAYTEAFF.

This clonotype has a handful of counts. The chain employs TRBV27 and TRBJ2-7, with D tentatively TRBD2 (5 bases). Per the germline V gene, CDR1 is MNHEY and CDR2 is SMNVEV (reference sequence). The CDR3 runs 13 residues. V shed 3 bases and J shed 2 bases, with 8 bases lying between them. The CDR3 DNA reads as TGTGCCAGCAGTTTCGGGAAAGCCTACGAGCAGTACTTC. This gives the protein CASSFGKAYEQYF.

V usage is TRBV18 and J usage is TRBJ2-2; D might be TRBD1 (5 bases). Trimming took 1 base from V and 6 from J, leaving 6 bases between them. CDR1 is KGHSH and CDR2 is LQKENI in the germline V gene. The CDR3 extends over 13 amino acids. CDR3 protein: CASSPRQPGELFF. In nucleotides, the CDR3 is TGTGCCAGCTCACCACGACAGCCCGGGGAGCTGTTTTTT.

V and J are TRBV20-1 and TRBJ2-1; D may be TRBD1 (6 bases). Germline V CDR1 and CDR2: DFQATT, SNEGSKA (reference sequence). Trimming shortened V by 0 bases and J by 2 bases, and 11 bases separated the two germline ends. This CDR3 spans 15 amino acids. The CDR3 reads CSARDKGDPYNEQFF. The CDR3 DNA follows: TGCAGTGCTAGAGATAAGGGGGATCCCTACAATGAGCAGTTCTTC.

This clonotype was counted once. The chain has TRBV5-4 and TRBJ2-7, with D perhaps TRBD2 (5 bases). CDR3 length: 15 amino acids. Trimming cost V 4 bases and J 5 bases, with 19 bases left between them. CDR1 and CDR2 (germline): SGHNT, YYREEE (reference sequence). The CDR3, as DNA: TGTGCCAGCAGCCCCTTCAGAGGGAGCTTCAACGAGCAGTACTTC. This gives the protein CASSPFRGSFNEQYF. Full variable domain (remainder filled in from reference TRBV5-4 and TRBJ2-7): ETGVTQSPTHLIKTRGQQVTLRCSSQSGHNTVSWYQQALGQGPQFIFQYYREEENGRGNFPPRFSGLQFPNYSSELNVNALELDDSALYLCASSPFRGSFNEQYFGPGTRLTVT.

V gene TRBV6-2 or TRBV6-3 combines with J gene TRBJ1-5, with D possibly being TRBD1 (5 bases). This CDR3 spans 19 amino acids. The germline V and J ends were trimmed by 0 bases and 0 bases, with 18 bases remaining between them. CDR1 and CDR2 (germline): MNHEY, SVGEGT. CDR3 loop: CASSYSFYRFRDSNQPQHF. The DNA of the CDR3 is TGTGCCAGCAGTTACTCGTTTTACCGTTTCAGGGATAGCAATCAGCCCCAGCATTTT.

The chain recombines TRBV11-2 with TRBJ1-2, with D perhaps TRBD1 (6 bases). The germline V gene encodes CDR1 SGHAT and CDR2 FQNNGV. Trimming pared 2 bases from V and 7 bases from J, leaving 20 bases between. CDR3 length: 16 residues. Here the CDR3 reads CASSLITGQVPSGYTF. As DNA, the CDR3 is TGTGCCAGCAGCTTAATAACGGGACAAGTCCCTTCTGGCTACACCTTC.

This clonotype was detected many times. The J gene is TRBJ2-7, the V gene TRBV6-2 or TRBV6-3; D is possibly TRBD1 or TRBD2 (5 bases each). The CDR3 is 16 amino acids. The germline V and J ends were trimmed by 5 bases and 2 bases, with 19 bases remaining between them. Per germline, CDR1 MNHEY and CDR2 SVGEGT. The CDR3 region is CASSPQVGVYTYEQYF. The CDR3 DNA is TGTGCCAGCAGTCCCCAGGTGGGGGTTTACACCTACGAGCAGTACTTC.

This clonotype has a handful of counts. The V call is TRBV7-9, the J call TRBJ2-7; a weak D match, TRBD2 (6 bases). Trimming left V 3 bases short and J 3 bases short, with 15 bases between. Germline V gives CDR1 SEHNR, CDR2 FQNEAQ (reference sequence). CDR3 size: 15 residues. This CDR3 is CASSFFGSLVYEQYF. In DNA, the CDR3 is TGTGCCAGCAGCTTTTTCGGGAGCTTAGTCTACGAGCAGTACTTC.

The chain has TRBV4-1 and TRBJ1-1; D call uncertain. V was cut by 1 base and J by 5 bases, with 11 bases left in between. Per germline, CDR1 MGHRA and CDR2 YSYEKL. CDR3 length: 14 amino acids. The CDR3 loop reads CASSQVSPGTEAFF. In DNA form, the CDR3 reads TGCGCCAGCAGCCAAGTTAGCCCGGGGACTGAAGCTTTCTTT.

V usage is TRBV7-9 and J usage is TRBJ2-3, with TRBD2 identical over 8 bases. This CDR3 comprises 15 residues. V was pared by 5 bases and J by 2 bases, with 6 bases of the junction left unmatched. CDR1 is SEHNR and CDR2 is FQNEAQ in the germline V gene (reference sequence). The DNA for the CDR3 is TGTGCCAGCAGCCAAACTAGCGGACCCACAGATACGCAGTATTTT. Amino acid sequence: CASSQTSGPTDTQYF.

This clonotype was counted between two and nine times. This rearrangement joins TRBV29-1 to TRBJ2-2; D unclear. Germline CDR1 is SQVTM and CDR2 is ANQGSEA. CDR3 length equals 14 residues. Between the trimmed V and J ends, which lost 4 bases and 6 bases, there was a span of 15 bases. DNA of the CDR3: TGCAGCGTTGGGCCCAATCTAATGGCCGGGGAGCTGTTTTTT. Its translation is CSVGPNLMAGELFF.